A selection of T cell receptor beta chains follows, all from one sample in a study of shared clonotypes between healthy human individuals. The assay was immunoSEQ multiplex PCR, and TCRdb's table has in-frame clones only and misses some. The data show tens of thousands of clones, roughly two thirds seen once. Sample: memory CD8+ T cells sorted from blood. Source of these receptors: a man aged 25-45 years in good health. Both conserved end residues are part of each CDR3. Each record gives: J gene, clone size, V gene, D gene, CDR3 DNA, CDR3 protein. The D gene is left open where the match is weak. For some rows the clone size is stated as once, few or many, or as a class when expanded; others skip it.

>TRBJ1-5|many|TRBV6-1|TRBD1
TGTGCCAGCAGCGAAACATCAGGGGGCTATCAGCCCCAGCATTTT
CASSETSGGYQPQHF
>TRBJ2-7|few|TRBV6-5|TRBD1
TGTGCCAGCAGTTACGAGACAGGGTCCCCCCGGGAGCAGTACTTC
CASSYETGSPREQYF
>TRBJ2-7|few|TRBV7-2|NA
TGTGCCAGCAGCTTATATCATCCCGGGGAGCAGTACTTC
CASSLYHPGEQYF
>TRBJ2-7|NA|TRBV28|NA
TGTACGACGGCGGAATCCTACGAGCAGTACTTC
CTTAESYEQYF
>TRBJ1-4|NA|TRBV14|NA
TGTGCCAGCAGCCAAGATTTTGAAAAACTGTTTTTT
CASSQDFEKLFF
>TRBJ2-5|NA|TRBV29-1|NA
TGCAGCGTTCTTGGGTCGCAAGGGGCCCAGTACTTC
CSVLGSQGAQYF
>TRBJ2-7|NA|TRBV29-1|NA
TGCAGCGTCGCCATACAGGGACCGTACGAGCAGTACTTC
CSVAIQGPYEQYF
>TRBJ2-5|NA|TRBV25-1|NA
TGTGCCAGCAGTCCCCGGCCCCAAGAGACCCAGTACTTC
CASSPRPQETQYF
>TRBJ2-7|NA|TRBV6-6|NA
TGTGCGACAAGGGACATAACCTACGAGCAGTACTTC
CATRDITYEQYF
>TRBJ2-5|few|TRBV7-6|NA
TGTGCCAGCAGCTTAGACATGGACATCCAAGAGACCCAGTACTTC
CASSLDMDIQETQYF
>TRBJ1-2|NA|TRBV6-6|NA
TGTGCCAGCAGTTACCTTACAGGGTCCGATGGCTACACCTTC
CASSYLTGSDGYTF
>TRBJ2-7|few|TRBV11-2|NA
TGTGCCAGCAGCCCAGGCAGGCCGGGTCGGGACTTGGGCTACTACGAGCAGTACTTC
CASSPGRPGRDLGYYEQYF
>TRBJ2-7|few|TRBV28|NA
TGTGCCAGCAGTATCCTTACGGGAACGGGGCCCTACGAGCAGTACTTC
CASSILTGTGPYEQYF
>TRBJ2-5|few|TRBV4-1|NA
TGCGCCAGCAGCCACGCAGAGACCCAGTACTTC
CASSHAETQYF
>TRBJ2-7|once|TRBV9|NA
TGTGCCAGCAGCGTAGTGGACGGGGCAGTCTACGAGCAGTACTTC
CASSVVDGAVYEQYF
>TRBJ1-1|NA|TRBV6-6|NA
TGTGCCAGCAGTTACAAGCAGATGAACACTGAAGCTTTCTTT
CASSYKQMNTEAFF
>TRBJ2-3|NA|TRBV7-9|TRBD1
TGTGCCAGCAGTTCGACAGGGCTTGGCACAGATACGCAGTATTTT
CASSSTGLGTDTQYF
>TRBJ2-7|many|TRBV25-1|TRBD1
TGTGCACCTTCCGAGTCCGCGCTCGGACAGGACTCCTACGAGCAGTACTTC
CAPSESALGQDSYEQYF
>TRBJ2-7|NA|TRBV14|TRBD2
TGTGCCAGCAGCCCCCTACTAGCGCCCGCCTACGAGCAGTACTTC
CASSPLLAPAYEQYF
>TRBJ2-7|NA|TRBV5-5|NA
TGTGCCAGCAGCCCGGGCCCCCACGGCGGGGAGCAGTACTTC
CASSPGPHGGEQYF
>TRBJ1-4|NA|TRBV2|NA
TGTGCCAGCAGTGAATGGAGGACAGCGAATGAAAAACTGTTTTTT
CASSEWRTANEKLFF
>TRBJ2-3|NA|TRBV5-1|NA
TGCGCCAGCAGCTTGGATGGGAGCGTTACAGATACGCAGTATTTT
CASSLDGSVTDTQYF
>TRBJ2-1|NA|TRBV28|NA
TGTGCCACCACCCAACGGGGGTTGAACAATGAGCAGTTCTTC
CATTQRGLNNEQFF
>TRBJ1-5|few|TRBV28|NA
TGTGCCAGCAGTCCAGGGATGGCAGGGAACCAGCCCCAGCATTTT
CASSPGMAGNQPQHF
>TRBJ2-3|NA|TRBV6-1|NA
TGTGCCAGCAGTGAGGGCTTGGAATCAGATACGCAGTATTTT
CASSEGLESDTQYF
>TRBJ2-7|few|TRBV10-2|NA
TGCGCCAGCAATGAGGTAGAGCAGTACTTC
CASNEVEQYF
>TRBJ2-7|many|TRBV18|NA
TGTGCCAGCTCACCACCCCATACTAGCACCTACGAGCAGTACTTC
CASSPPHTSTYEQYF
>TRBJ2-1|NA|TRBV7-8|TRBD2
TGTGCCAGCAGCCCCCCCATGGCGGGAGGGTGGTACAATGAGCAGTTCTTC
CASSPPMAGGWYNEQFF
>TRBJ2-3|few|TRBV4-3|TRBD2
TGCGCCAGCAGCCAAGATGTGGGAACTAGCGGGAGGATGGTCACAGATACGCAGTATTTT
CASSQDVGTSGRMVTDTQYF
>TRBJ2-7|NA|TRBV28|NA
TGTGCCAGCAGCGGAGAAAACTACGAGCAGTACTTC
CASSGENYEQYF
>TRBJ2-1|NA|TRBV5-6|NA
TGTGCCAGCAGCTCTTCTAGCTGGCAGCAGTTCTTC
CASSSSSWQQFF
>TRBJ2-2|NA|TRBV18|NA
TGTGCCAGTCCTCCAGTGTCAGTGAACACCGGGGAGCTGTTTTTT
CASPPVSVNTGELFF
>TRBJ2-1|many|TRBV6-4|TRBD2
TGTGCCAGCAGTCTCCTAGCGGGAGTAGGTGAGCAGTTCTTC
CASSLLAGVGEQFF
>TRBJ2-3|few|TRBV6-5|NA
TGTGCCAGCGGGGTGGCACCCACAGATACGCAGTATTTT
CASGVAPTDTQYF
>TRBJ2-3|NA|TRBV25-1|NA
TGTGCCAGCAGTGAATACGGCAGACCCACAGATACGCAGTATTTT
CASSEYGRPTDTQYF
>TRBJ2-7|NA|TRBV6-1|NA
TGTGCCAGCAGTGAAGGGACGGCGCCCTACGAGCAGTACTTC
CASSEGTAPYEQYF
>TRBJ2-2|NA|TRBV4-1|NA
TGCGCCAGCAGCCCGGGTGGTTGGGAGCTGTTTTTT
CASSPGGWELFF
>TRBJ2-2|NA|TRBV10-2|TRBD1
TGCGCCAGCGCTGACAGGGGGACCGGGGAGCTGTTTTTT
CASADRGTGELFF
>TRBJ1-1|NA|TRBV6-1|NA
TGTGCCCACGGGGGGTGGACGGCTGAAGCTTTCTTT
CAHGGWTAEAFF
>TRBJ2-2|NA|TRBV4-1|TRBD1
TGCGCCAGCAGCCAAGTTCTGACAGGGTCCCCGTTGGGCACCGGGGAGCTGTTTTTT
CASSQVLTGSPLGTGELFF
>TRBJ2-2|NA|TRBV6-4|NA
TGTGCCAGCAGTTTGACCACCAACACCGGGGAGCTGTTTTTT
CASSLTTNTGELFF
>TRBJ1-1|NA|TRBV7-6|TRBD1
TGTGCCAGCAGCTTAACCGGGACAGTGGACACTGAAGCTTTCTTT
CASSLTGTVDTEAFF
>TRBJ1-1|many|TRBV29-1|NA
TGCAGCGTCAAAGCCAGGGAGTTGGAAGCTTTCTTT
CSVKARELEAFF
>TRBJ2-3|many|TRBV4-1|NA
TGCGCCAGCAGCCAAGACACAGGCACAGATACGCAGTATTTT
CASSQDTGTDTQYF
>TRBJ2-1|few|TRBV27|NA
TGTGCCAGCAGTTTGAGTGAGCTGTACAATGAGCAGTTCTTC
CASSLSELYNEQFF
>TRBJ2-7|few|TRBV4-3|NA
TGCGCCAGCAGCCAAGCCGTGGGGCTGGGGTCATACGAGCAGTACTTC
CASSQAVGLGSYEQYF
>TRBJ1-1|NA|TRBV29-1|TRBD1
TGCAGCGTTGAAGCCAGGGGGCAAGTGGTACTGGAAGCTTTCTTT
CSVEARGQVVLEAFF
>TRBJ2-3|NA|TRBV4-1|NA
TGCGCCAGCAGCCTCCGGGCTCTTGCTAGCACAGATACGCAGTATTTT
CASSLRALASTDTQYF
>TRBJ2-5|few|TRBV7-8|NA
TGTGCCAGCAGCTTAGAGAGGGGGCAAGAGACCCAGTACTTC
CASSLERGQETQYF
>TRBJ1-1|NA|TRBV4-3|NA
TGCGCCAGCAGCACCCTAGGTCCGAACACTGAAGCTTTCTTT
CASSTLGPNTEAFF
>TRBJ2-5|many|TRBV11-1|TRBD2
TGTGCCAGCAGCCACGGGGGTAGCGGGAGTGTGGAGACCCAGTACTTC
CASSHGGSGSVETQYF
>TRBJ2-7|few|TRBV27|TRBD2
TGTGCCAGCAGCAGGGGACTAGCGAGCTCCTACGAGCAGTACTTC
CASSRGLASSYEQYF
>TRBJ2-5|NA|TRBV30|TRBD2
TGTGCCTGGAGACTAGCGGGAGGGGGGGAGACCCAGTACTTC
CAWRLAGGGETQYF
>TRBJ2-7|medium-sized|TRBV28|NA
TGTGCCAGCAGCCGGACTGATTACGAGCAGTACTTC
CASSRTDYEQYF
>TRBJ2-1|once|TRBV27|TRBD2
TGTGCCAGCAGTTCCCTTGAGAGACTAGCGGGATACAATGAGCAGTTCTTC
CASSSLERLAGYNEQFF
>TRBJ2-7|NA|TRBV5-8|NA
TGTGCCAGCAGCTTGGGAACCTACGAGCAGTACTTC
CASSLGTYEQYF